This TCR beta chain was captured in a study of T cells in Graves' hyperthyroidism and ophthalmopathy. This CDR3 spans 13 amino acids. The V gene end was trimmed by 6 bases and the J gene end by 5 bases; junction bases not matched to a gene: 4. CDR1 and CDR2 from the germline V gene are DFQATT and SNEGSKA (reference sequence). In making diagnoses, clinical symptoms, serum thyroxine and TRAb, thyroid ultrasound and orbital computed tomography were all used. Using RNA transcripts as the source, TCR beta CDR3 regions were amplified. HTBI primers were used for first-round RT-PCR of the TCR CDR3. Using its own MiXCR run on the multiplex PCR reads, TCRdb lists one record per CDR3 protein. The data contain hundreds of thousands of distinct CDR3 sequences, around 20% of them singletons. This clonotype was counted many times.

This chain joins TRBV20-1 and TRBJ2-3; 11 bases are shared with TRBD2. The TCR was taken from a man between 45 and 60 years old with Graves' ophthalmopathy. The sequenced sample was blood. This CDR3 reads CSALAGGRDTQYF. In DNA form, the CDR3 reads TGCAGTGCCCTAGCGGGAGGCAGAGATACGCAGTATTTT.